One T cell receptor beta chain is described in this entry. Antigen unknown. MiXCR, run by TCRdb on the 5' RACE reads, gives a single entry per CDR3 protein. Counted here are some 64,000 distinct CDR3 sequences, 10% to 12% occurring once; the ten biggest clones make up about 1.5%. This entry comes from a study of early T cells in non-severe SARS-CoV-2 infection. V was cut by 8 bases and J by 15 bases, with 20 bases left in between. The CDR3 is 12 residues long. CDR1 is SGHTA, CDR2 FQGTGA, per germline. General observations from the study: VDJdb matches were skewed toward anti-spike CD8 T cell responses.

The gene calls are TRBV7-3 and TRBJ2-1; D might be TRBD1 (7 bases). Sequencing was carried out using whole blood. This TCR was recovered from an adult who was a healthcare worker with PCR-confirmed SARS-CoV-2 infection or an uninfected control (not recorded which). CDR3 in amino acids: CASGQDRDSRFF. The CDR3 coding sequence is TGTGCCAGCGGACAGGACCGGGACTCCCGGTTCTTC.